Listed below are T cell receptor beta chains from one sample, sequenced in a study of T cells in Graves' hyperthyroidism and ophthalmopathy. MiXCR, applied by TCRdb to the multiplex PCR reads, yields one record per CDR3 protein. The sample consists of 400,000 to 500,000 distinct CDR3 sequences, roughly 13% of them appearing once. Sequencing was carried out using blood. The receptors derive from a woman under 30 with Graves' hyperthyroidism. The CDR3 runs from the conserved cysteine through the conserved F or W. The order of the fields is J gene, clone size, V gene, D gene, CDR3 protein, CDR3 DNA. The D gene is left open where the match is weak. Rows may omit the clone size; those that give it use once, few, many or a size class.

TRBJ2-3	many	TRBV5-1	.	CASSLAGWEDTQYF	TGCGCCAGCAGCTTGGCAGGGTGGGAAGATACGCAGTATTTT
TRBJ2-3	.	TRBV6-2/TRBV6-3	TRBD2	CASSYSTGLAGESSTDTQYF	TGTGCCAGCAGTTACTCGACGGGACTAGCGGGAGAGTCTAGCACAGATACGCAGTATTTT
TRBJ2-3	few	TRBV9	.	CASSARGSGGSTDTQYF	TGTGCCAGCAGCGCCCGGGGTTCGGGCGGGAGCACAGATACGCAGTATTTT
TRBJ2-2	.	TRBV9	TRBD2	CASSAPLAGGRAGELFF	TGTGCCAGCAGCGCCCCCCTAGCGGGAGGGCGGGCCGGGGAGCTGTTTTTT
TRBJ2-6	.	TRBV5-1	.	CASSSTGGTGANVLTF	TGCGCCAGCAGCTCCACGGGCGGTACTGGGGCCAACGTCCTGACTTTC
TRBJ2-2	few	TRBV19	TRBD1	CASKPGQGIDTGELFF	TGTGCCAGTAAACCGGGACAGGGAATAGACACCGGGGAGCTGTTTTTT
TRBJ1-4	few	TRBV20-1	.	CSARDGERLGEKLFF	TGCAGTGCTAGAGACGGGGAGAGGTTAGGCGAAAAACTGTTTTTT
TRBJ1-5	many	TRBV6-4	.	CASSGGANQPQHF	TGTGCCAGCAGTGGGGGGGCCAATCAGCCCCAGCATTTT
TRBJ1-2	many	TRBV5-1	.	CASSLDSDYGYTF	TGTGCCAGCAGCTTGGACAGTGACTATGGCTACACCTTC
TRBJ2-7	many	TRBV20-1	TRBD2	CSAKLQREVEQYF	TGCAGTGCTAAACTCCAGCGGGAGGTCGAGCAGTACTTC
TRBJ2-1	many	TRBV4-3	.	CASSQDRWLTNNEQFF	TGCGCCAGCAGCCAAGATCGGTGGCTAACCAACAATGAGCAGTTCTTC